This T cell receptor (beta chain) is from a study of OX40 agonist ivuxolimab in advanced cancers. The CDR3 contains 11 residues. Germline CDR1 reads MDHEN; CDR2 reads SYDVKM. Worth noting for this clone: The junction differs from germline at one of its ends, possibly a read error.

The data were produced by immunoSEQ multiplex PCR, yet TCRdb's version contains in-frame clones alone and is incomplete. The sample includes some 69,000 clones, around 91% of them seen just once. The genes are TRBV28 and TRBJ2-1; D is undetermined. Sequencing used CD4+ or CD8+ T cells sorted from blood, obtained in a trial of the OX40 agonist ivuxolimab. This receptor was identified in an adult with an advanced solid tumor such as melanoma, head and neck, liver or kidney cancer. The CDR3 spells CASSPDKEQFF. DNA of the CDR3: TGTGCCAGCAGTCCCGACAAGGAGCAGTTCTTC.